This is a list of T cell receptor beta chains from one sample in a study of OX40 agonist ivuxolimab in advanced cancers. Using immunoSEQ multiplex PCR, the repertoire was profiled, and TCRdb retains in-frame clones only, with some absent. The data hold roughly 70,000 clones, with about 85% observed a single time. This material consisted of CD4+ or CD8+ T cells sorted from blood, taken in a trial of the OX40 agonist ivuxolimab. These TCRs come from an adult with an advanced solid tumor such as melanoma, head and neck, liver or kidney cancer. CDR3s include the opening cysteine and the closing phenylalanine or tryptophan. A D gene is named only where the DNA matches it firmly. Part of the rows lack a size; the others show once, few, many or a class for expanded clones.

clone_size: -; cdr3_length: 15; d_call: -; j_call: TRBJ1-5; v_call: TRBV28; cdr3_nt: TGTGCCAGCAGCAGCAACGGGGGTTTGCATCAGCCCCAGCATTTT; cdr3_aa: CASSSNGGLHQPQHF
clone_size: few; cdr3_length: 14; d_call: -; j_call: TRBJ1-1; v_call: TRBV18; cdr3_nt: TGTGCCAGCTCACCAGCGGTTACCAACACTGAAGCTTTCTTT; cdr3_aa: CASSPAVTNTEAFF
clone_size: -; cdr3_length: 13; d_call: -; j_call: TRBJ1-5; v_call: TRBV19; cdr3_nt: TGTGCCAGTAGTTGGGGGGTCAATCAGCCCCAGCATTTT; cdr3_aa: CASSWGVNQPQHF
clone_size: -; cdr3_length: 14; d_call: -; j_call: TRBJ2-1; v_call: TRBV21-1; cdr3_nt: TGTGCCAGCAGCAATAGCGGGACAGACAATGAGCAGTTCTTC; cdr3_aa: CASSNSGTDNEQFF
clone_size: -; cdr3_length: 14; d_call: -; j_call: TRBJ1-1; v_call: TRBV30; cdr3_nt: TGTGCCTGGAGTCGGTTGGGCCTGAACACTGAAGCTTTCTTT; cdr3_aa: CAWSRLGLNTEAFF
clone_size: -; cdr3_length: 12; d_call: -; j_call: TRBJ1-1; v_call: TRBV5-5; cdr3_nt: TGTGCCAGCAGCTTGGGAGGACTGGCAGCTTTCTTT; cdr3_aa: CASSLGGLAAFF
clone_size: once; cdr3_length: 15; d_call: -; j_call: TRBJ1-2; v_call: TRBV5-1; cdr3_nt: TGCGCCAGCAGCTTGGCGGGGGCATCTAACTATGGCTACACCTTC; cdr3_aa: CASSLAGASNYGYTF
clone_size: -; cdr3_length: 15; d_call: -; j_call: TRBJ1-2; v_call: TRBV9; cdr3_nt: TGTGCCAGCAGCCCATCTGTTGGTGAGGACTATGGCTACACCTTC; cdr3_aa: CASSPSVGEDYGYTF
clone_size: -; cdr3_length: 16; d_call: TRBD2; j_call: TRBJ2-2; v_call: TRBV6-6; cdr3_nt: TGTGCCAGCAAGGGTAGCGGGGGTTGGGACACCGGGGAGCTGTTTTTT; cdr3_aa: CASKGSGGWDTGELFF
clone_size: -; cdr3_length: 16; d_call: -; j_call: TRBJ1-4; v_call: TRBV6-5; cdr3_nt: TGTGCCAGCAGTTACTCCAGGGGTACTTCTAATGAAAAACTGTTTTTT; cdr3_aa: CASSYSRGTSNEKLFF
clone_size: -; cdr3_length: 15; d_call: -; j_call: TRBJ2-7; v_call: TRBV27; cdr3_nt: TGTGCCAGCAGTCCCGTTGTGGTTAGCTCCTACGAGCAGTACTTC; cdr3_aa: CASSPVVVSSYEQYF
clone_size: once; cdr3_length: 14; d_call: -; j_call: TRBJ1-5; v_call: TRBV19; cdr3_nt: TGTGCCAGTAGTATACGAACAGCAGGGCGGCCCCAGCATTTT; cdr3_aa: CASSIRTAGRPQHF
clone_size: -; cdr3_length: 14; d_call: -; j_call: TRBJ2-7; v_call: TRBV30; cdr3_nt: TGTGCCTGGAGTGGGGCCAATCTTAGTAACGAGCAGTACTTC; cdr3_aa: CAWSGANLSNEQYF
clone_size: -; cdr3_length: 16; d_call: -; j_call: TRBJ2-3; v_call: TRBV18; cdr3_nt: TGTGCCAGCTCACTCTCGGTCGGCGGAAGCACAGATACGCAGTATTTT; cdr3_aa: CASSLSVGGSTDTQYF
clone_size: -; cdr3_length: 16; d_call: TRBD2; j_call: TRBJ2-1; v_call: TRBV18; cdr3_nt: TGTGCCAGCTCAGGACTAGCGGGGAACTCCTACAATGAGCAGTTCTTC; cdr3_aa: CASSGLAGNSYNEQFF
clone_size: -; cdr3_length: 13; d_call: TRBD2; j_call: TRBJ2-1; v_call: TRBV9; cdr3_nt: TGTGCCAGCAGCTTACTAGCGGGAAATGAGCAGTTCTTC; cdr3_aa: CASSLLAGNEQFF
clone_size: -; cdr3_length: 13; d_call: -; j_call: TRBJ2-7; v_call: TRBV7-9; cdr3_nt: TGTGCCAGCAGCTTATCTAGTACCCACGAGCAGTACTTC; cdr3_aa: CASSLSSTHEQYF
clone_size: -; cdr3_length: 14; d_call: -; j_call: TRBJ2-6; v_call: TRBV11-2; cdr3_nt: TGTGCCAGCAGCGAACAAGCTGGGGCCAACGTCCTGACTTTC; cdr3_aa: CASSEQAGANVLTF
clone_size: -; cdr3_length: 14; d_call: TRBD1; j_call: TRBJ2-5; v_call: TRBV5-8; cdr3_nt: TGTGCCAGCAGCACCTTGACAGGGCGAGAGACCCAGTACTTC; cdr3_aa: CASSTLTGRETQYF
clone_size: -; cdr3_length: 15; d_call: -; j_call: TRBJ2-7; v_call: TRBV7-8; cdr3_nt: TGTGCCAGCAGTTACAAAGGACACCAACCCTACGAGCAGTACTTC; cdr3_aa: CASSYKGHQPYEQYF
clone_size: -; cdr3_length: 13; d_call: -; j_call: TRBJ1-2; v_call: TRBV21-1; cdr3_nt: TGTGCCAGCAGCAAAAGGGGGCGGGGGGGCTACACCTTC; cdr3_aa: CASSKRGRGGYTF
clone_size: -; cdr3_length: 13; d_call: -; j_call: TRBJ1-4; v_call: TRBV6-1; cdr3_nt: TGTGCCAGCAGTGAATTTCCGGTAGAAAAACTGTTTTTT; cdr3_aa: CASSEFPVEKLFF
clone_size: -; cdr3_length: 15; d_call: TRBD2; j_call: TRBJ2-7; v_call: TRBV19; cdr3_nt: TGTGCCAGTAGCCCTTTCGGACTAGCGGGAGCTGAGCAGTACTTC; cdr3_aa: CASSPFGLAGAEQYF
clone_size: -; cdr3_length: 16; d_call: -; j_call: TRBJ2-3; v_call: TRBV15; cdr3_nt: TGTGCCACCAGCAGAGATCTATCGGGTAGCACAGATACGCAGTATTTT; cdr3_aa: CATSRDLSGSTDTQYF
clone_size: -; cdr3_length: 16; d_call: -; j_call: TRBJ2-2; v_call: TRBV7-8; cdr3_nt: TGTGCCAGCAGCTTAGCGCGAGGGGCCAACACCGGGGAGCTGTTTTTT; cdr3_aa: CASSLARGANTGELFF
clone_size: -; cdr3_length: 10; d_call: -; j_call: TRBJ2-7; v_call: TRBV28; cdr3_nt: TGTGCCAGCAGTTCCACTTTTCTGTACTTC; cdr3_aa: CASSSTFLYF
clone_size: -; cdr3_length: 13; d_call: TRBD1; j_call: TRBJ1-1; v_call: TRBV29-1; cdr3_nt: TGCAGCGTTGATCTGACAGGGATCACTGAAGCTTTCTTT; cdr3_aa: CSVDLTGITEAFF
clone_size: few; cdr3_length: 12; d_call: -; j_call: TRBJ1-5; v_call: TRBV29-1; cdr3_nt: TGCAGCGTTCAGGATAGCAATCAGCCCCAGCATTTT; cdr3_aa: CSVQDSNQPQHF
clone_size: -; cdr3_length: 13; d_call: -; j_call: TRBJ2-3; v_call: TRBV2; cdr3_nt: TGTGCCAGCAGTCCGGAAGGAACAGATACGCAGTATTTT; cdr3_aa: CASSPEGTDTQYF
clone_size: -; cdr3_length: 14; d_call: TRBD1; j_call: TRBJ2-3; v_call: TRBV10-2; cdr3_nt: TGCGCCAGCAGGACAGGGGGCGCGGGAGATACGCAGTATTTT; cdr3_aa: CASRTGGAGDTQYF
clone_size: -; cdr3_length: 16; d_call: TRBD1; j_call: TRBJ2-2; v_call: TRBV5-1; cdr3_nt: TGCGCCAGCAGCCCGGGGACAGGGCTAAACACCGGGGAGCTGTTTTTT; cdr3_aa: CASSPGTGLNTGELFF
clone_size: -; cdr3_length: 14; d_call: TRBD1; j_call: TRBJ2-4; v_call: TRBV6-5; cdr3_nt: TGTGCCAGCAGTTATACGGACAGGGGTAACATTCAGTACTTC; cdr3_aa: CASSYTDRGNIQYF
clone_size: few; cdr3_length: 12; d_call: -; j_call: TRBJ1-1; v_call: TRBV6-6; cdr3_nt: TGTGCCAGCAGTTACTCAAACACTGAAGCTTTCTTT; cdr3_aa: CASSYSNTEAFF
clone_size: -; cdr3_length: 15; d_call: TRBD1; j_call: TRBJ1-2; v_call: TRBV7-8; cdr3_nt: TGTGCCAGCAGCCCCTCCGGGACAGGGGGCGGGGGCTACACCTTC; cdr3_aa: CASSPSGTGGGGYTF
clone_size: -; cdr3_length: 12; d_call: -; j_call: TRBJ2-7; v_call: TRBV28; cdr3_nt: TGTGCCAGCAGTAAGGGGACCTACGAGCAGTACTTC; cdr3_aa: CASSKGTYEQYF
clone_size: -; cdr3_length: 15; d_call: -; j_call: TRBJ1-4; v_call: TRBV4-1; cdr3_nt: TGCGCCAGCAGCCACACACCGCCAACTAATGAAAAACTGTTTTTT; cdr3_aa: CASSHTPPTNEKLFF
clone_size: -; cdr3_length: 15; d_call: TRBD2; j_call: TRBJ2-5; v_call: TRBV27; cdr3_nt: TGTGCCAGCAGTCCGACTAGCCCCTTTAGGGAGACCCAGTACTTC; cdr3_aa: CASSPTSPFRETQYF
clone_size: -; cdr3_length: 14; d_call: -; j_call: TRBJ1-2; v_call: TRBV30; cdr3_nt: TGTGCCTGGAGTAAATCGGTCTCGGCGGGGGGCTACACCTTC; cdr3_aa: CAWSKSVSAGGYTF
clone_size: -; cdr3_length: 12; d_call: -; j_call: TRBJ2-1; v_call: TRBV29-1; cdr3_nt: TGCAGCCTAGTACAGGGTACCAATGAGCAGTTCTTC; cdr3_aa: CSLVQGTNEQFF
clone_size: -; cdr3_length: 12; d_call: -; j_call: TRBJ2-7; v_call: TRBV5-4; cdr3_nt: TGTGCCAGCAGCTTGGACAACCGGGAGCAGTACTTC; cdr3_aa: CASSLDNREQYF
clone_size: -; cdr3_length: 18; d_call: TRBD2; j_call: TRBJ2-1; v_call: TRBV5-8; cdr3_nt: TGTGCCAGCAGCTTGGATCGTCGCGGGAGGACCCTCTACAATGAGCAGTTCTTC; cdr3_aa: CASSLDRRGRTLYNEQFF
clone_size: -; cdr3_length: 14; d_call: -; j_call: TRBJ1-5; v_call: TRBV7-8; cdr3_nt: TGTGCCAGCAGCTTAGATTCTGTCGATCAGCCCCAGCATTTT; cdr3_aa: CASSLDSVDQPQHF
clone_size: -; cdr3_length: 14; d_call: TRBD2; j_call: TRBJ2-3; v_call: TRBV25-1; cdr3_nt: TGTGCCAGCGGCGTAGCGGGAGGAGGAGATACGCAGTATTTT; cdr3_aa: CASGVAGGGDTQYF
clone_size: -; cdr3_length: 13; d_call: -; j_call: TRBJ2-3; v_call: TRBV6-5; cdr3_nt: TGTGCCAGCAGATGGGGGAACACAGATACGCAGTATTTT; cdr3_aa: CASRWGNTDTQYF
clone_size: -; cdr3_length: 15; d_call: TRBD2; j_call: TRBJ2-1; v_call: TRBV2; cdr3_nt: TGTGCCAGCAGTGGTCTAGCGGGAGGGACCAATGAGCAGTTCTTC; cdr3_aa: CASSGLAGGTNEQFF
clone_size: -; cdr3_length: 15; d_call: -; j_call: TRBJ1-1; v_call: TRBV7-8; cdr3_nt: TGTGCCAGCCCTGGATGGGGGGCAGGTAACACTGAAGCTTTCTTT; cdr3_aa: CASPGWGAGNTEAFF
clone_size: -; cdr3_length: 13; d_call: -; j_call: TRBJ1-5; v_call: TRBV30; cdr3_nt: TGTGCCTGGAAGGGCGGGGTTAATCAGCCCCAGCATTTT; cdr3_aa: CAWKGGVNQPQHF
clone_size: -; cdr3_length: 17; d_call: -; j_call: TRBJ2-6; v_call: TRBV7-9; cdr3_nt: TGTGCCAGCAGCTTATGGCAGGCTCCGTATGGGGCCAACGTCCTGACTTTC; cdr3_aa: CASSLWQAPYGANVLTF
clone_size: -; cdr3_length: 16; d_call: TRBD1; j_call: TRBJ2-2; v_call: TRBV5-1; cdr3_nt: TGCGCCAGCAGCCCTAGACAGGGATGGAACACCGGGGAGCTGTTTTTT; cdr3_aa: CASSPRQGWNTGELFF
clone_size: -; cdr3_length: 16; d_call: -; j_call: TRBJ2-2; v_call: TRBV28; cdr3_nt: TGTGCCAGCAGTTTAATCCTCCAGTCCGGGCGGAGGGAGCTGTTTTTT; cdr3_aa: CASSLILQSGRRELFF
clone_size: -; cdr3_length: 15; d_call: -; j_call: TRBJ2-5; v_call: TRBV7-7; cdr3_nt: TGTGCTAGCAGCTTAGCGCGGGGGCCCCAAGAGACCCAGTACTTC; cdr3_aa: CASSLARGPQETQYF
clone_size: -; cdr3_length: 15; d_call: -; j_call: TRBJ2-7; v_call: TRBV5-5; cdr3_nt: TGTGCCAGCAGCCGGGGTGGGGACCTTACCTACGAGCAGTACTTC; cdr3_aa: CASSRGGDLTYEQYF
clone_size: -; cdr3_length: 13; d_call: -; j_call: TRBJ2-1; v_call: TRBV12-5; cdr3_nt: TGTGCTAGTGGTTTGGTTTCCGGGGGTGAGCAGTTCTTC; cdr3_aa: CASGLVSGGEQFF
clone_size: -; cdr3_length: 15; d_call: TRBD2; j_call: TRBJ2-5; v_call: TRBV29-1; cdr3_nt: TGCAGCGCCCGGGCCTCTAGCGGGCAACAAGAGACCCAGTACTTC; cdr3_aa: CSARASSGQQETQYF
clone_size: -; cdr3_length: 13; d_call: -; j_call: TRBJ2-5; v_call: TRBV7-8; cdr3_nt: TGTGCCAGCAGCCAAGGACAGCCGAGGACCCAGTACTTC; cdr3_aa: CASSQGQPRTQYF
clone_size: -; cdr3_length: 15; d_call: TRBD2; j_call: TRBJ2-1; v_call: TRBV4-1; cdr3_nt: TGCGCCAGCAGCCAAGTTGCGGGAGGGCCGGGTGAGCAGTTCTTC; cdr3_aa: CASSQVAGGPGEQFF
clone_size: -; cdr3_length: 19; d_call: TRBD2; j_call: TRBJ2-7; v_call: TRBV7-2; cdr3_nt: TGTGCCAGCAGCCTCGGGACTAGCGGACCAAGGTATGGGTCCTACGAGCAGTACTTC; cdr3_aa: CASSLGTSGPRYGSYEQYF
clone_size: -; cdr3_length: 14; d_call: TRBD2; j_call: TRBJ2-2; v_call: TRBV19; cdr3_nt: TGTGCCAGCTACAGCGGGAGGTATACCGGGGAGCTGTTTTTT; cdr3_aa: CASYSGRYTGELFF
clone_size: -; cdr3_length: 13; d_call: -; j_call: TRBJ2-3; v_call: TRBV30; cdr3_nt: TGTGCCTGGAGCAAATTCCAGTTGGATACGCAGTATTTT; cdr3_aa: CAWSKFQLDTQYF
clone_size: -; cdr3_length: 15; d_call: TRBD1; j_call: TRBJ2-5; v_call: TRBV5-6; cdr3_nt: TGTGCCAGCAGCCGGTACCGGGACAGGGGTGAGACCCAGTACTTC; cdr3_aa: CASSRYRDRGETQYF